These T cell receptor beta chains were read from a single sample in a study of blood T cell repertoires in COVID-19. Libraries were prepared by immunoSEQ multiplex PCR; TCRdb keeps only in-frame clonotypes and omits some of them. The table shows about 210,000 clones, with approximately 80% occurring only once. Sequencing used PBMCs or T cells enriched from blood (not recorded which). The receptors derive from a man aged 40-49 years who had recovered from COVID-19. Both conserved end residues are part of each CDR3. Each record gives: D gene, V gene, J gene, clone size, CDR3 protein, CDR3 DNA. D genes are given only for firm matches. A row's size may be missing; if present it is once, few, many or a size class.

D gene: TRBD1; V gene: TRBV29-1; J gene: TRBJ2-5; clone size: .; CDR3 protein: CSGVGQVLYQETQYF; CDR3 DNA: TGCAGCGGCGTTGGACAGGTTTTGTACCAAGAGACCCAGTACTTC
D gene: TRBD2; V gene: TRBV27; J gene: TRBJ2-1; clone size: .; CDR3 protein: CASRVAGGLLTFF; CDR3 DNA: TGTGCCAGCAGGGTAGCGGGAGGGCTTCTTACATTCTTC
D gene: TRBD1; V gene: TRBV18; J gene: TRBJ2-7; clone size: .; CDR3 protein: CASSPPGQEGYEQYF; CDR3 DNA: TGTGCCAGCTCCCCCCCGGGACAGGAGGGATACGAGCAGTACTTC
D gene: TRBD1; V gene: TRBV7-3; J gene: TRBJ2-7; clone size: few; CDR3 protein: CASSFAGGEQYF; CDR3 DNA: TGTGCCAGCAGCTTCGCAGGGGGCGAGCAGTACTTC
D gene: .; V gene: TRBV5-4; J gene: TRBJ2-3; clone size: .; CDR3 protein: CASSLAWGRKQLSDTQYF; CDR3 DNA: TGTGCCAGCAGCTTGGCCTGGGGCAGGAAACAGCTTTCAGATACGCAGTATTTT
D gene: TRBD1; V gene: TRBV27; J gene: TRBJ1-2; clone size: .; CDR3 protein: CASRTRGGLRGYTF; CDR3 DNA: TGTGCCAGCAGGACCCGAGGGGGCTTGAGGGGCTACACCTTC
D gene: TRBD1; V gene: TRBV5-1; J gene: TRBJ2-7; clone size: few; CDR3 protein: CASSLGLGDRPSYEQYF; CDR3 DNA: TGCGCCAGCAGCTTGGGTTTAGGGGACAGACCCTCCTACGAGCAGTACTTC
D gene: TRBD1; V gene: TRBV10-1; J gene: TRBJ1-1; clone size: .; CDR3 protein: CASSGQGKNTEAFF; CDR3 DNA: TGCGCCAGCAGTGGACAGGGAAAAAACACTGAAGCTTTCTTT
D gene: TRBD1; V gene: TRBV6-1; J gene: TRBJ1-1; clone size: few; CDR3 protein: CASSAGTGGRVTEAFF; CDR3 DNA: TGTGCCAGCAGTGCTGGGACAGGGGGCAGGGTGACTGAAGCTTTCTTT
D gene: TRBD2; V gene: TRBV9; J gene: TRBJ2-3; clone size: few; CDR3 protein: CASSVASGAFTDTQYF; CDR3 DNA: TGTGCCAGCAGCGTAGCCAGCGGGGCATTCACAGATACGCAGTATTTT
D gene: .; V gene: TRBV27; J gene: TRBJ2-2; clone size: once; CDR3 protein: CASRFRGSTGELFF; CDR3 DNA: TGTGCCAGCAGGTTCAGGGGAAGCACCGGGGAGCTGTTTTTT
D gene: .; V gene: TRBV7-2; J gene: TRBJ2-5; clone size: .; CDR3 protein: CASSRDQGTQYF; CDR3 DNA: TGTGCCAGCAGTCGTGACCAGGGGACCCAGTACTTC
D gene: .; V gene: TRBV7-8; J gene: TRBJ2-7; clone size: .; CDR3 protein: CASSLVEGYEQYF; CDR3 DNA: TGTGCCAGCAGCTTAGTGGAGGGCTACGAGCAGTACTTC
D gene: .; V gene: TRBV4-2; J gene: TRBJ1-3; clone size: .; CDR3 protein: CATGGLGNTIYF; CDR3 DNA: TGTGCCACTGGCGGACTGGGAAACACCATATATTTT
D gene: TRBD2; V gene: TRBV5-1; J gene: TRBJ2-5; clone size: medium-sized; CDR3 protein: CASSSSSGSGETQYF; CDR3 DNA: TGCGCCAGCAGCTCCTCTAGCGGGAGCGGAGAGACCCAGTACTTC
D gene: .; V gene: TRBV2; J gene: TRBJ2-5; clone size: .; CDR3 protein: CASTSGPQETQYF; CDR3 DNA: TGTGCCAGCACGTCAGGGCCTCAGGAGACCCAGTACTTC
D gene: TRBD2; V gene: TRBV5-1; J gene: TRBJ2-3; clone size: .; CDR3 protein: CASRPTSGRTDTQYF; CDR3 DNA: TGCGCCAGCAGGCCGACTAGCGGGAGAACAGATACGCAGTATTTT
D gene: TRBD1; V gene: TRBV29-1; J gene: TRBJ2-1; clone size: .; CDR3 protein: CSVEDRDRRYNEQFF; CDR3 DNA: TGCAGCGTTGAAGATCGGGACAGAAGGTACAATGAGCAGTTCTTC